The T cell receptor (beta chain) described here comes from a study of glioma-infiltrating T cells. Worth noting for this clonotype: Antigen: not known.

V was clipped by 7 bases and J by 6 bases; unmatched bases: 8. The length of the CDR3 is 15 residues. The germline V gene encodes CDR1 DFQATT and CDR2 SNEGSKA (reference sequence). Broader study findings: Above-expected tissue-blood divergence occurred in all gliomas, most in low-grade ones. Only very few CDR3 sequences appeared in both tissue and blood.

Amplification of TCR alpha and beta CDR3 regions from RNA used iRepertoire nested multiplex PCR. For one-step reverse transcription and amplification, about 85-400 ng of tissue mRNA or PBMC total RNA was used. One entry per CDR3 protein results from TCRdb running MiXCR on the multiplex PCR reads. Among about 180,000 distinct CDR3 sequences listed, roughly two fifths were seen once. The sequence came from a human donor with low-grade glioma or glioblastoma, undergoing nonglioma brain surgery, or in good health (not recorded which). The J gene is TRBJ2-1, the V gene TRBV20-1; 14 bases align to TRBD2. The material sequenced was glioma tissue, nonneoplastic brain tissue, or PBMCs (not recorded which). CDR3 sequence: CSGSGLAGVVNEQFF. In DNA form, the CDR3 reads TGCAGTGGTTCGGGACTAGCGGGAGTGGTCAATGAGCAGTTCTTC.